What follows is one T cell receptor (beta chain) and its context. This sample was included in a study of CD8+CD57+ T cells in acquired aplastic anemia. Looked up from germline, CDR1 is MGHDK and CDR2 is SYGVNS. CDR3 length: 15 residues. Between the trimmed V and J ends, which lost 4 bases and 4 bases, there was a span of 14 bases. The sequenced patients had an expansion of CD8+CD57+ cells seen by flow cytometry. Genomic DNA constituted the template upon which TCR beta VDJ and CDR3 profiling was performed. TCRdb recomputed calls from the reads with MiXCR, one row per CDR3 protein. This table has some 120,000 distinct CDR3 sequences, approximately 40% appearing once.

This TCR was recovered from a human donor with aplastic anemia. The rearrangement links TRBV25-1 to TRBJ2-1; the D call may be TRBD1 or TRBD2 (6 bases each). The specimen was sorted CD4+, CD8+, or CD8+CD57+ T cells (not recorded which) from PBMCs. CDR3 sequence: CASSVGGFLYNEQFF. In nucleotides, the CDR3 is TGTGCCAGCAGTGTGGGGGGCTTTCTTTACAATGAGCAGTTCTTC.